The 14 T cell receptor beta chains below were found in one sample sequenced in a study of monozygotic twins with inflammatory bowel disease. TCRdb re-analyzed the 5' RACE reads; it lists each CDR3 protein once, without DNA. The sample has about 440,000 distinct CDR3 sequences. Sample: blood. All receptors come from a human donor with ulcerative colitis or Crohn's disease, or a healthy co-twin of an affected twin (not recorded which).

This sequence joins TRBV11-2 and TRBJ2-1; TCRdb's D call, TRBD2, is unchecked because there is no DNA. This CDR3 spans 15 amino acids. Germline V lookup: CDR1 SGHAT, CDR2 FQNNGV. The CDR3: CASSLAGLIYNEQFF.

This chain connects TRBV29-1 to TRBJ2-1; TCRdb selects TRBD2, and the lack of DNA leaves this call unchecked. This CDR3 contains 15 residues. In germline, CDR1 is SQVTM, CDR2 ANQGSEA. CDR3 residues: CSAERGAVAYNEQFF.

V usage is TRBV3-1 and J usage is TRBJ1-1; the D call of TRBD1 rests on TCRdb alone, since no DNA is present to check it. Per germline, CDR1 LGHDT and CDR2 YNNKEL (reference sequence). This CDR3 has 14 amino acids. CDR3 sequence: CASSQTGQPAEAFF.

The rearrangement links TRBV7-3 to TRBJ2-1; the D gene TCRdb calls, TRBD2, cannot be checked with no DNA. The germline CDR1 and CDR2 sequences are SGHTA and FQGTGA. The CDR3 runs 16 residues. CDR3: CASSFPGTGSYNEQFF.

The genes are TRBV5-1 and TRBJ1-5; TCRdb indicates TRBD1, and absent DNA this call remains unverified. Germline V gives CDR1 SGHRS, CDR2 YFSETQ. This CDR3 contains 14 residues. The CDR3 loop reads CASSWTGDDQPQHF.

The chain is built from TRBV5-1 and TRBJ2-1; the D gene TCRdb calls, TRBD2, cannot be checked with no DNA. The CDR3 length is 16 residues. Per germline, CDR1 SGHRS and CDR2 YFSETQ. This CDR3 reads CASSLSRSGAYNEQFF.

The V call is TRBV9, the J call TRBJ2-1; TCRdb designates TRBD2, a call that cannot be tested without DNA. Germline CDR1 is SGDLS and CDR2 is YYNGEE. The CDR3 length is 15 residues. The CDR3 region is CASSPEGDSYNEQFF.

V and J are TRBV19 and TRBJ2-6; the TCRdb D gene call, TRBD2, has no DNA to confirm it. This CDR3 region has 17 residues. From germline, CDR1 is LNHDA and CDR2 SQIVND (reference sequence). The CDR3: CASRRTSSLGGANVLTF.

The V gene is TRBV30, the J gene TRBJ2-7; TCRdb proposes TRBD2, but this gene call is untestable without DNA. Germline V lookup: CDR1 GTSNPN, CDR2 SVGIG (reference sequence). The CDR3 spans 16 residues. The CDR3 loop reads CAWSLKPGLSQYEQYF.

The V gene is TRBV10-3, the J gene TRBJ2-3; the TRBD1 assignment by TCRdb is unverifiable without DNA. Germline loops: CDR1 ENHRY, CDR2 SYGVKD. The CDR3 extends over 16 amino acids. CDR3 protein: CAISESTSGDPDTQYF.

The CDR3 is CASSPQGQTNEKLFF. J is TRBJ1-4 and V is TRBV3-1; TCRdb selects TRBD1, and the lack of DNA leaves this call unchecked. The germline CDR1 and CDR2 sequences are LGHDT and YNNKEL (reference sequence). CDR3 size: 15 residues. Complete variable domain (other parts from reference TRBV3-1 and TRBJ1-4): DTAVSQTPKYLVTQMGNDKSIKCEQNLGHDTMYWYKQDSKKFLKIMFSYNNKELIINETVPNRFSPKSPDKAHLNLHINSLELGDSAVYFCASSPQGQTNEKLFFGSGTQLSVL.

This sequence joins TRBV6-2 or TRBV6-3 and TRBJ2-2. Germline values: CDR1 MNHEY, CDR2 SVGEGT. The CDR3 totals 15 residues. The chain's CDR3 is CASSYTEKNTGELFF.

The chain has TRBV5-5 and TRBJ1-2. The CDR3 spans 14 residues. Germline V CDR1 and CDR2: SGHKS, YYEKEE (reference sequence). The CDR3: CASSLWGNNYGYTF.

The chain has TRBV18 and TRBJ2-2; TCRdb returns TRBD1, unconfirmable since there is no DNA. CDR3 length equals 15 residues. Germline CDR1 is KGHSH and CDR2 is LQKENI. The CDR3 loop is CASADRPLNTGELFF.